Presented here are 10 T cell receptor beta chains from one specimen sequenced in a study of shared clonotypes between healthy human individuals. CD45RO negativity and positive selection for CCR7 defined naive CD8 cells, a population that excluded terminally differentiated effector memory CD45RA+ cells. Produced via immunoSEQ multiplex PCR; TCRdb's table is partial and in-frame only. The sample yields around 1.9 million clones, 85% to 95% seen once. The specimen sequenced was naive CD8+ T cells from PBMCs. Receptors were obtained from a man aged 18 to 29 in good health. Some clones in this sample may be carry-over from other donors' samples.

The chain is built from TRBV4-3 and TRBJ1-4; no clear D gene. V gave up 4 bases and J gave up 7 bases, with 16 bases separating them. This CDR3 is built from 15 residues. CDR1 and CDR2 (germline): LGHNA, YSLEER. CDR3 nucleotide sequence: TGCGCCAGCAGCCCCGACGATGCCTCAGGTGAAAAACTGTTTTTT. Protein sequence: CASSPDDASGEKLFF.

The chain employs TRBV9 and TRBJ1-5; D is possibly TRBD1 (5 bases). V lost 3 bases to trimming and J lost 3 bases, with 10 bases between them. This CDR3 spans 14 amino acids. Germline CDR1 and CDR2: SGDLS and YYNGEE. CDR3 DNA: TGTGCCAGCAGCGAGGGACCGACCAATCAGCCCCAGCATTTT. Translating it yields CASSEGPTNQPQHF.

The DNA of the CDR3 is TGTGCCAGCAGCTTGACTCCCGGGGAGCTGTTTTTT. Translation gives CASSLTPGELFF. V and J are TRBV5-5 and TRBJ2-2; D is uncertain. The germline gives CDR1 SGHKS, CDR2 YYEKEE (reference sequence). CDR3 size: 12 residues. V was clipped by 1 base and J by 6 bases, with 4 bases between them.

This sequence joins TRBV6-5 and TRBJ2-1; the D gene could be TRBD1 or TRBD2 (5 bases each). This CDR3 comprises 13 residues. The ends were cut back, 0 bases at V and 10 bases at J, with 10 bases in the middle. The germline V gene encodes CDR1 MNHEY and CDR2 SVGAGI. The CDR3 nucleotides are TGTGCCAGCAGTTACTCTCCGAGGGGCGAGCAGTTCTTC. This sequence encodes CASSYSPRGEQFF.

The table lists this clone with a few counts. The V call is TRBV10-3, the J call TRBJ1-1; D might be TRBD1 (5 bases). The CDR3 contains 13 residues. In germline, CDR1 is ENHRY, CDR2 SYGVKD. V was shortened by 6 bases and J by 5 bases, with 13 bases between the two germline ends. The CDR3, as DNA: TGTGCCATCAGCGCCGGGACGAGGACTGAAGCTTTCTTT. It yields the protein CAISAGTRTEAFF.

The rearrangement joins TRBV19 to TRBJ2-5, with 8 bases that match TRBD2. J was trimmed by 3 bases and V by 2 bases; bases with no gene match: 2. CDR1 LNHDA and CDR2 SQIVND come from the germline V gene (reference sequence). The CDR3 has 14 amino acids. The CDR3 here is CASSITGGEETQYF. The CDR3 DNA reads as TGTGCCAGTAGTATAACGGGAGGGGAAGAGACCCAGTACTTC.

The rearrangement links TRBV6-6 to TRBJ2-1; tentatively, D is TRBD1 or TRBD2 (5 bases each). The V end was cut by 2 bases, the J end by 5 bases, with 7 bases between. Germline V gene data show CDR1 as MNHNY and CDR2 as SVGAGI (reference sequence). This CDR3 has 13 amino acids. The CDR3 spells CASSYGGHNEQFF. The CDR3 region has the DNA TGTGCCAGCAGTTACGGGGGACACAATGAGCAGTTCTTC.

The CDR3 region has the DNA TGTGCCAGCAAAGGTGGAGCCACCGGGGAGCTGTTTTTT. Protein: CASKGGATGELFF. The V gene is TRBV5-4, the J gene TRBJ2-2; D is unclear. Trimming cost V 6 bases and J 4 bases, with 10 bases left between them. Per the germline V gene, CDR1 is SGHNT and CDR2 is YYREEE (reference sequence). The CDR3 is 13 amino acids.

CDR3 sequence (DNA): TGTGCCAGCTCACCACGACCGGACAGGGGGATTAACAATGAGCAGTTCTTC. Its translation is CASSPRPDRGINNEQFF. The chain carries TRBV18 and TRBJ2-1; TRBD1 matches 10 bases. Germline V lookup: CDR1 KGHSH, CDR2 LQKENI. V shed 1 base, J shed 5 bases, and the junction held 8 bases outside the gene matches. The CDR3 totals 17 residues.

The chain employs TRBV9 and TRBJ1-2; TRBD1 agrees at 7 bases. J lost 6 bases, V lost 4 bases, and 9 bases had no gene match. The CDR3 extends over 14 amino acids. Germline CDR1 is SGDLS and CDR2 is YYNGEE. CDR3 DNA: TGTGCCAGCAGCCTCCGTGAGGGGGCCCATGGCTACACCTTC. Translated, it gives CASSLREGAHGYTF.